The 10 T cell receptor beta chains below come from one sample, sequenced in a study of identifying expanded T cells in peripheral blood. Measured with immunoSEQ multiplex PCR; TCRdb has only the in-frame clones, and not every one. The table shows around 120,000 clones, with roughly 90% occurring only once. The sequencing sample was made of blood. The source is a person between 18 and 69 years old in good health.

The chain joins TRBV7-2 to TRBJ2-7; TRBD1 matches at 10 bases. This CDR3 contains 15 residues. Germline V CDR1 and CDR2: SGHTA, FQGNSA. J gave up 4 bases and V 4 bases, and 7 bases lay outside the gene matches. CDR3: CASSSPGTGVYEQYF. In nucleotides, the CDR3 is TGTGCCAGCAGCTCCCCCGGGACAGGGGTGTACGAGCAGTACTTC.

The chain joins TRBV2 to TRBJ2-3; 9 bases align to TRBD1. The germline V gene has CDR1 SNHLY and CDR2 FYNNEI. This CDR3 is built from 12 residues. Trimming cost V 5 bases and J 12 bases; bases outside gene matches: 6. CDR3 in amino acids: CASSWDRVEQYF. The CDR3 DNA reads as TGTGCCAGCAGTTGGGACAGGGTAGAACAGTATTTT.

The chain uses TRBV9 and TRBJ2-1; 16 bases map to TRBD2. From germline, CDR1 is SGDLS and CDR2 YYNGEE. The J segment lost 0 bases and the V segment lost 3 bases, leaving 3 bases of the junction unmatched. This CDR3 contains 18 residues. The CDR3 loop reads CASSAGTSGRDSYNEQFF. The DNA for the CDR3 is TGTGCCAGCAGCGCCGGGACTAGCGGGAGGGACTCCTACAATGAGCAGTTCTTC.

This clone has a handful of counts. The chain couples TRBV21-1 to TRBJ1-2. TRBV21-1 counts as a pseudogene. The CDR3 has 13 amino acids. The CDR3 DNA sequence: TGTGCCAGCAGCAAAGGGGTAGGGGAGGACTACACCTTC. Its translation is CASSKGVGEDYTF.

About this clone: This CDR3 is also generated by other DNA sequences in the sample. This sequence joins TRBV5-1 and TRBJ2-5, with D possibly being TRBD1 (6 bases). The length of the CDR3 is 14 residues. The germline gives CDR1 SGHRS, CDR2 YFSETQ. Between the trimmed V and J ends, which lost 0 bases and 3 bases, there was a span of 9 bases. For the CDR3, the DNA is TGCGCCAGCAGCTTGGGGGGGCCTAAAGAGACCCAGTACTTC. Protein: CASSLGGPKETQYF.

The rearrangement uses TRBV9 and TRBJ2-5; 7 bases fit TRBD1. The CDR3 contains 12 residues. V lost 4 bases, J lost 4 bases, and 1 base stayed unmatched. The germline CDR1 and CDR2 sequences are SGDLS and YYNGEE. CDR3 DNA: TGTGCCAGCAGCCCAGGGGGAGAGACCCAGTACTTC. Amino acid sequence: CASSPGGETQYF.

The chain recombines TRBV6-1 with TRBJ1-2; weak D call: TRBD1 (5 bases). Germline CDR1 reads MNHNS; CDR2 reads SASEGT. The length of the CDR3 is 14 residues. V was pared by 7 bases and J by 8 bases, with 20 bases between. The CDR3 sequence: CASKRGDVYGGYTF. For the CDR3, the DNA is TGTGCCAGCAAACGCGGGGACGTCTATGGAGGCTACACCTTC.

The chain is built from TRBV10-3 and TRBJ2-5; D perhaps matches TRBD1 (6 bases). The CDR3 is made up of 13 amino acids. Germline CDR1 ENHRY, CDR2 SYGVKD. Trimming stripped 4 bases from V and 0 bases from J, with 6 bases between. In nucleotides, the CDR3 is TGTGCCATCAGTGGACAGGACCAAGAGACCCAGTACTTC. Translated, it gives CAISGQDQETQYF.

This chain connects TRBV19 to TRBJ1-1; TRBD1 matches at 10 bases. The CDR3 is 14 amino acids. Germline values: CDR1 LNHDA, CDR2 SQIVND (reference sequence). Trimming took 1 base from V and 4 from J; bases not matched to a gene: 0. CDR3 region: CASSIGTGGTEAFF. CDR3 nucleotide sequence: TGTGCCAGTAGTATAGGGACAGGGGGCACTGAAGCTTTCTTT.

This clone appeared once. This chain connects TRBV5-1 to TRBJ2-2, with D perhaps TRBD1 (5 bases). CDR1 and CDR2 (germline): SGHRS, YFSETQ. V shed 6 bases and J shed 5 bases, with 20 bases lying between them. The CDR3 extends over 16 amino acids. The CDR3 DNA reads as TGCGCCAGCACCCTAAAAAACAGGCTTTTAACCGGGGAGCTGTTTTTT. It codes for CASTLKNRLLTGELFF.